This T cell receptor (beta chain) was retrieved from a study of tumor and adjacent non-tumor tissue in lung cancer. Overall study: Patients were aged about 30 to 76, some 10 men and about 5 women, stage I to III.

Three rounds of nested PCR, following a modified ARM-PCR protocol, produced the TCRbeta library. TCRdb itself ran the multiplex PCR reads through MiXCR, one entry per CDR3 protein. The sample carries some 71,000 distinct CDR3 sequences, 72% recorded once. Germline lookup yields CDR1 SGHTA and CDR2 FQGTGA. V lost 2 bases and J 10 bases, leaving 13 bases between the germline ends. This CDR3 comprises 13 residues. This sample's RNA came from whole unsorted tissue. Chemotherapy-naive patients with new lung cancer underwent thoracic surgery in China, August–late 2014. The sequence was collected from a woman between 40 and 50 years old with non-small cell lung cancer. The chain couples TRBV7-3 to TRBJ2-3; D possibly corresponds to TRBD2 (5 bases). The specimen was lung tumor tissue. The CDR3 DNA follows: TGTGCCAGCAGCTTAGGGCTCGGGGATGCGCAGTATTTT. Encoded protein: CASSLGLGDAQYF.